Described below is a single T cell receptor (beta chain) sequence and its context. Its antigen is currently unknown. One junction end does not reproduce the germline sequence, and a read error may be involved. This record belongs to a study of metastatic and nonmetastatic thyroid tumors. Via MiXCR, TCRdb re-called the PCR reads. This sample has about 19,000 clones, with roughly 20% found just once. Points from the study as a whole: The study reportedly found significantly higher TCR beta diversity in malignant thyroid tumors than benign nodules, in blood and tumor.

Among the patients, none had received any treatment before thyroid surgery. CDR1 is SEHNR and CDR2 is FQNEAQ in the germline V gene (reference sequence). The CDR3 extends over 14 amino acids. Input material: tumor tissue. This chain links TRBV7-9 with TRBJ2-7; tentatively, D is TRBD1 (5 bases). The sequence was obtained from a male donor with papillary thyroid cancer or a benign thyroid nodule (not recorded which). Some clones in this sample may be carry-over from other donors' samples. CDR3 sequence reads: CASSLDPQAGEQNF. The CDR3 bases are TGTGCCAGCAGCTTAGATCCACAGGCTGGAGAGCAGAACTTC.